Listed here are 17 T cell receptor beta chains from one sample, sequenced in a study of blood T cell repertoires in COVID-19. TCRdb's table, derived via immunoSEQ multiplex PCR, lists solely in-frame clones and lacks some. The repertoire holds tens of thousands of clones, with approximately 78% as singletons. The sample taken for sequencing was peripheral blood. The receptors originated from a woman aged 55-75 years with acute or convalescent COVID-19.

The chain joins TRBV19 to TRBJ1-5; 7 bases align to TRBD1. Germline assignment: CDR1 LNHDA and CDR2 SQIVND (reference sequence). The CDR3 extends over 15 amino acids. With V trimmed by 7 bases and J by 3 bases, 9 bases remained unmatched. The CDR3 DNA is TGTGCCAGTACCACCGGGGGACAGCTCAATCAGCCCCAGCATTTT. Amino acid sequence: CASTTGGQLNQPQHF.

The V call is TRBV7-8, the J call TRBJ1-3, with D tentatively TRBD1 (5 bases). Per the germline V gene, CDR1 is SGHVS and CDR2 is FQNEAQ. The V gene lost 1 base and the J gene lost 3 bases, with 16 bases spanning the gap. The CDR3 sequence is 17 residues long. CDR3 sequence (DNA): TGTGCCAGCAGCTTAGATGCGGGGCGCCTCAGTGGAAACACCATATATTTT. Translated, it gives CASSLDAGRLSGNTIYF.

This clone was found a few times. This chain links TRBV3-1 (or the pseudogene TRBV3-2) with TRBJ1-1; D might be TRBD1 (5 bases). This CDR3 comprises 12 residues. Deletions cut 1 base from V and 7 bases from J, with 7 bases between. The germline V gene has CDR1 LGHDT and CDR2 YNNKEL (reference sequence). CDR3 protein: CASSQVDNEAFF. In nucleotides, the CDR3 is TGTGCCAGCAGCCAAGTGGACAATGAAGCTTTCTTT.

CDR3 amino acids: CASSVIVAVTGELFF. Written as DNA, the CDR3 is TGTGCCAGCAGTGTAATAGTCGCGGTCACCGGGGAGCTGTTTTTT. The J gene is TRBJ2-2, the V gene TRBV2; D call uncertain. This CDR3 region has 15 residues. Germline V CDR1 and CDR2: SNHLY, FYNNEI. The ends were cut back, 4 bases at V and 4 bases at J, with 13 bases in the middle.

This chain uses TRBV19 with TRBJ2-7; 10 bases fit TRBD1. Germline lookup yields CDR1 LNHDA and CDR2 SQIVND (reference sequence). This CDR3 is 14 amino acids long. After removal of 6 bases from V and 7 bases from J, the junction contained 9 bases not matched to a gene. Written as DNA, the CDR3 is TGTGCCAGTAGCCCGGGACAGGGGTTCGGAGAGCAGTACTTC. The encoded protein is CASSPGQGFGEQYF.

CDR3 residues: CASSEVMSDTEQYV. In DNA form, the CDR3 reads TGTGCCAGCAGTGAAGTCATGTCAGATACCGAGCAGTACGTC. The V gene is TRBV2, the J gene TRBJ2-7; D is uncertain. The V gene's germline CDR1 is SNHLY and CDR2 FYNNEI. The CDR3 has 14 amino acids. V was clipped by 1 base and J by 6 bases, with 13 bases between them.

V and J are TRBV6-6 and TRBJ1-1; D uncertain. The CDR3 loop spans 16 amino acids. Between the trimmed V and J ends, which lost 4 bases and 4 bases, there was a span of 19 bases. Germline lookup yields CDR1 MNHNY and CDR2 SVGAGI (reference sequence). The CDR3 sequence: CASSWRTPEEGTEAFF. CDR3 coding DNA: TGTGCCAGCAGTTGGAGGACCCCGGAGGAGGGCACTGAAGCTTTCTTT.

This chain joins TRBV27 and TRBJ1-1; D is possibly TRBD1 (5 bases). The CDR3 runs to 16 residues. Germline V lookup: CDR1 MNHEY, CDR2 SMNVEV (reference sequence). Trimming took off 3 bases at V and 5 bases at J, with 19 bases between the two ends. CDR3 loop: CASSLFVERGLTEAFF. CDR3 in DNA: TGTGCCAGCAGTTTGTTCGTTGAAAGGGGCCTAACTGAAGCTTTCTTT.

This chain links TRBV3-1 (or the pseudogene TRBV3-2) with TRBJ1-6; unclear D gene. Germline-derived CDR1 and CDR2 are LGHDT and YNNKEL (reference sequence). V lost 3 bases and J 5 bases, leaving 8 bases between the germline ends. CDR3 size: 14 residues. The CDR3 nucleotides read TGTGCCAGCAGCCAGCGCGGGGATAATTCACCCCTCCACTTT. Translated: CASSQRGDNSPLHF.

V gene TRBV25-1 combines with J gene TRBJ2-7, with TRBD1 matching 11 bases. J lost 2 bases, V lost 8 bases, and 5 bases had no gene match. Germline-derived CDR1 and CDR2 are MGHDK and SYGVNS. This CDR3 is 14 amino acids long. The CDR3 protein is CASHTGQGAYEQYV. As DNA, the CDR3 is TGTGCCAGCCATACGGGACAGGGGGCCTACGAGCAGTACGTC.

V and J are TRBV27 and TRBJ2-7; D might be TRBD1 (5 bases). Germline V lookup: CDR1 MNHEY, CDR2 SMNVEV (reference sequence). The CDR3 has 16 amino acids. Trimming took 0 bases from V and 2 from J, leaving 14 bases between them. This chain's CDR3 is CASSLSLGAQAYEQYF. The CDR3 DNA sequence: TGTGCCAGCAGTTTATCTCTAGGGGCGCAAGCCTACGAGCAGTACTTC.

The CDR3 DNA follows: TGTGCCAGCAGCCAAGCGGGGGCCCAAAATACGCAGTATTTT. Translation: CASSQAGAQNTQYF. J is TRBJ2-3 and V is TRBV9; 8 positions agree with TRBD2. In germline, CDR1 is SGDLS, CDR2 YYNGEE. Trimming at V came to 4 bases and at J to 7 bases, leaving 8 bases not matched to a gene. The CDR3 sequence is 14 residues long.

This rearrangement joins TRBV19 to TRBJ1-2; possible D gene TRBD1, 5 bases. Trimming took 10 bases from V and 6 from J, leaving 24 bases between them. The CDR3 loop spans 15 amino acids. CDR1 is LNHDA and CDR2 is SQIVND in the germline V gene (reference sequence). The CDR3 reads CATSAGGNSRDGYTF. The CDR3 region has the DNA TGTGCCACCTCGGCCGGGGGGAACTCAAGGGATGGCTACACCTTC.

The V call is TRBV11-3, the J call TRBJ1-1; a possible D gene is TRBD1 (5 bases). CDR3 length: 13 residues. The V and J ends lost 1 base and 5 bases respectively, with 8 bases between them. The germline CDR1 and CDR2 sequences are SGHNT and YENEEA. CDR3 DNA sequence: TGTGCCAGCAGCTTAGTCCCAGGGACTGAAGCTTTCTTT. Translated: CASSLVPGTEAFF.

The genes are TRBV12-3 or TRBV12-4 and TRBJ1-2, with D perhaps matching TRBD1 (5 bases). CDR3 length: 13 residues. V was shortened by 3 bases and J by 8 bases, with 13 bases between the two germline ends. The CDR3 DNA reads TGTGCCAGCAGTTTCAGGACAACCCGGGGCTACACCTTC. This encodes CASSFRTTRGYTF.

This rearrangement joins TRBV5-1 to TRBJ2-5; 7 nucleotides align to TRBD2. The CDR3 loop spans 15 amino acids. CDR1 is SGHRS, CDR2 YFSETQ, per germline. The V and J ends lost 4 bases and 5 bases, in that order; junction bases with no gene match: 11. CDR3 DNA: TGCGCCAGCAGCCATGGGAGGGGACTGGGGGAGACCCAGTACTTC. Its protein product is CASSHGRGLGETQYF.

The chain employs TRBV6-2 or TRBV6-3 and TRBJ2-5, with TRBD2 matching over 7 bases. J gave up 5 bases and V 2 bases, and 5 bases lay outside the gene matches. Germline CDR1 MNHEY, CDR2 SVGEGT. This CDR3 comprises 14 residues. The CDR3 DNA reads as TGTGCCAGCAGTTACCCCGACGGGGGGGAGACCCAGTACTTC. Amino acids: CASSYPDGGETQYF.